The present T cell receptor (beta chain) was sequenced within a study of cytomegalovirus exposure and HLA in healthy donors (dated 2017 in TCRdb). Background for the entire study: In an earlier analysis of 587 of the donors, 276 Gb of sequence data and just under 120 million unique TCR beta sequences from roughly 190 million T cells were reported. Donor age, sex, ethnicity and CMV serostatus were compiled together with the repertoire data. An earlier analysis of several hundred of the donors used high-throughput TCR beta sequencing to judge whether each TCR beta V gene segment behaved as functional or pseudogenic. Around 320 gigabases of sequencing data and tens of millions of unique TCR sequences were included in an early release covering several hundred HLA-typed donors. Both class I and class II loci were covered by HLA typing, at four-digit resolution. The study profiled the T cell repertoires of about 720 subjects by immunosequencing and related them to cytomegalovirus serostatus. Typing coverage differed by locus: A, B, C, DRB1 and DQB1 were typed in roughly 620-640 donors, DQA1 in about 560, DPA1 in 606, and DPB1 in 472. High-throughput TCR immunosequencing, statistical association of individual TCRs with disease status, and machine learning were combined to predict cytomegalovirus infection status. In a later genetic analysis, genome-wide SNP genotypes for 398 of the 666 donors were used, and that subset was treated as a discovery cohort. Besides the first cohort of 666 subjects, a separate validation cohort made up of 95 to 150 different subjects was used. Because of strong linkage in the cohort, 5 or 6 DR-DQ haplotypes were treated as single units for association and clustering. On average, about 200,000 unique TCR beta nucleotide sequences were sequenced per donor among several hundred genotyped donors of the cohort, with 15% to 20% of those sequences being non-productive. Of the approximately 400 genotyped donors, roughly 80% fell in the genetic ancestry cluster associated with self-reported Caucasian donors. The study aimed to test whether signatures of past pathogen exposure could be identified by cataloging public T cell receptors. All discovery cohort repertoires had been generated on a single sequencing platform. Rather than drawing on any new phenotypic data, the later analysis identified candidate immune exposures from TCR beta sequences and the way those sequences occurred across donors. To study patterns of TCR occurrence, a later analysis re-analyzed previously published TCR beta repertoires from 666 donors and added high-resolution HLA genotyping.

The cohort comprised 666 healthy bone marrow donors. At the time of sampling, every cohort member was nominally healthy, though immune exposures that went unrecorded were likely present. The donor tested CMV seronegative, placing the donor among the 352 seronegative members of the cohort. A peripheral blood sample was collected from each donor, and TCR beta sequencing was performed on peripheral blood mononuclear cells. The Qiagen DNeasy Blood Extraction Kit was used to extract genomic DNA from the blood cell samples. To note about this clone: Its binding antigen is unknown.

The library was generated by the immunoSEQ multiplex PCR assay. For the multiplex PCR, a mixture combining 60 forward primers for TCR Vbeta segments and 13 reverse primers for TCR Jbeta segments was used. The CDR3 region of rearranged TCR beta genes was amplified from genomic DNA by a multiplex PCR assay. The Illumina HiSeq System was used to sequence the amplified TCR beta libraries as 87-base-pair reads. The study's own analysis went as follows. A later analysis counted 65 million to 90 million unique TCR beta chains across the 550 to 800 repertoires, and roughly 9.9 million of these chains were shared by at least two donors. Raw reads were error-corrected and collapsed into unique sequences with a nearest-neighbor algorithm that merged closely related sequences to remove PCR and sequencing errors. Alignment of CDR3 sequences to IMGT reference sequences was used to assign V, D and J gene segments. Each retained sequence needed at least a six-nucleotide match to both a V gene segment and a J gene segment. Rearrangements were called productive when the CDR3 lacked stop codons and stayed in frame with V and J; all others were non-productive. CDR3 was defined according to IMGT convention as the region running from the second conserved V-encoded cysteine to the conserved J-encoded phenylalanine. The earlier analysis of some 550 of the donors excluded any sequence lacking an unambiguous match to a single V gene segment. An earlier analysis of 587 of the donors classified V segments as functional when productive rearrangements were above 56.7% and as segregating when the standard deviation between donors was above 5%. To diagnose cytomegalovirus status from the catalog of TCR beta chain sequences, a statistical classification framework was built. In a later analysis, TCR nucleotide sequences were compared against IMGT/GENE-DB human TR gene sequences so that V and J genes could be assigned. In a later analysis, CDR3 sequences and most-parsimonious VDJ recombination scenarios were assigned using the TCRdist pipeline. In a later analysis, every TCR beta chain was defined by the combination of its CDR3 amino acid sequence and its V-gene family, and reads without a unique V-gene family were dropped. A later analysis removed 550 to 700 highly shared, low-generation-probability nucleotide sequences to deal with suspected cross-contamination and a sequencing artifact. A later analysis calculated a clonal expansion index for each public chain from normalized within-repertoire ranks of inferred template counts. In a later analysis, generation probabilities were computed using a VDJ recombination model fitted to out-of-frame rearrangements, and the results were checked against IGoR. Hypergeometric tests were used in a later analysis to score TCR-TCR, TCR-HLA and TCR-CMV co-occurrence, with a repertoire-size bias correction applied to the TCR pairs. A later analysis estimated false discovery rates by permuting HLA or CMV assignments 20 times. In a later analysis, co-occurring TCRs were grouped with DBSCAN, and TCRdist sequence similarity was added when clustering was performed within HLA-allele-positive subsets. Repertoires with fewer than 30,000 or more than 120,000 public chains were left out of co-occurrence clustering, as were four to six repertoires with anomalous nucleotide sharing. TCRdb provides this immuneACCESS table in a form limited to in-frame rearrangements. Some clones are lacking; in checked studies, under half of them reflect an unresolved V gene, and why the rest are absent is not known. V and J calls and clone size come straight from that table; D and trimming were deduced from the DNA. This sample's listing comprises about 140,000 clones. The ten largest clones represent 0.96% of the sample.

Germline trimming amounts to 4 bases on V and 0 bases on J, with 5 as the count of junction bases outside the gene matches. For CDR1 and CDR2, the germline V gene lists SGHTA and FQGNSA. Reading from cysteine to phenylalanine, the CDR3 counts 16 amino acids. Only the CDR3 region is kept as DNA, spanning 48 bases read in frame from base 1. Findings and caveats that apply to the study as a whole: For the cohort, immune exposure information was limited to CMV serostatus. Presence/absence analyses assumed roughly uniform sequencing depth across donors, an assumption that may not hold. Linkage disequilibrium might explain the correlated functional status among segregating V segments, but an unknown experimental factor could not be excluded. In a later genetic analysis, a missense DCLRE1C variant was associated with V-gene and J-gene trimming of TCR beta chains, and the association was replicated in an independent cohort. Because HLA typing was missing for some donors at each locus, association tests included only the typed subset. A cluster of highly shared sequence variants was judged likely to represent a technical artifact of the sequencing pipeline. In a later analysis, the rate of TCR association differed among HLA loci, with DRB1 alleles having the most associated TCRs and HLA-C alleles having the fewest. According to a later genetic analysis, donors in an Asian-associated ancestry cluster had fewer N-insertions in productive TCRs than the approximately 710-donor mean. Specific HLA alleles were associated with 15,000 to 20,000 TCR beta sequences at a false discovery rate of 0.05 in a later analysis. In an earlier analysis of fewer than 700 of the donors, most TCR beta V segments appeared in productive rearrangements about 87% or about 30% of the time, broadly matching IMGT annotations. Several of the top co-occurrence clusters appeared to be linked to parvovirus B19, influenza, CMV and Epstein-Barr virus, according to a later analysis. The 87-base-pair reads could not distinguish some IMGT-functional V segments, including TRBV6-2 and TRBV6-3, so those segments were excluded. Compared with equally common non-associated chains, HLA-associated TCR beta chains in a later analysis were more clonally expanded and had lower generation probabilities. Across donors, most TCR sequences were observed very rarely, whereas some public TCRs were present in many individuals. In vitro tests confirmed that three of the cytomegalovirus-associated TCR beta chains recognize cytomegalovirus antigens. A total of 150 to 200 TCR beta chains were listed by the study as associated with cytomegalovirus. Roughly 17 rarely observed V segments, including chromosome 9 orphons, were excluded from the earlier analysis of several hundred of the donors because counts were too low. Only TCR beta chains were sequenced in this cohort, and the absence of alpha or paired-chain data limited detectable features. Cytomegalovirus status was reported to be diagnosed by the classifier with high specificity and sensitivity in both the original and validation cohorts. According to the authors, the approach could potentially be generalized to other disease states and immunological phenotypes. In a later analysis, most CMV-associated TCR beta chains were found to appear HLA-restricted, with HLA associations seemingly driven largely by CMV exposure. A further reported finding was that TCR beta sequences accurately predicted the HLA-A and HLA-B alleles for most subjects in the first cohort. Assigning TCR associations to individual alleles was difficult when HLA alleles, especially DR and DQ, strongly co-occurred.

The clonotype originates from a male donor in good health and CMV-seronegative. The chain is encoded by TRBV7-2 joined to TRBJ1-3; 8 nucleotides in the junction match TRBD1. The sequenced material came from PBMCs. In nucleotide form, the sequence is TGTGCCAGCAGCTCAACAGGGGGACCCTCTGGAAACACCATATATTTT. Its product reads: CASSSTGGPSGNTIYF.